One TCR beta chain is described in this entry. Its antigen is currently unknown. These data originate in a study of cytomegalovirus exposure and HLA in healthy donors. Study observations and caveats: Some public TCRs appeared in many individuals, while most sequences were rare. A later analysis linked a missense DCLRE1C variant to TCR beta V- and J-gene trimming.

The CDR3 length is 16 residues. V lost 3 bases and J lost 5, with 19 bases in between. Germline loops: CDR1 MDHEN, CDR2 SYDVKM. It was with 60 Vbeta and 13 Jbeta primers that the PCR ran. Sequenced by immunoSEQ multiplex PCR; TCRdb stores in-frame clones only, minus some. This sample has 170,000 or so clones, with 65% to 80% found just once. Specimen: PBMCs. V gene TRBV28 combines with J gene TRBJ2-5; no definite D call. The TCR was taken from a woman between 50 and 59 years old in good health and CMV-seropositive. DNA of the CDR3: TGTGCCAGCAGTTTCGGCTCCTCCAGGTTTGCGGAGACCCAGTACTTC. This encodes CASSFGSSRFAETQYF.